A single sample gave rise to the 22 T cell receptor beta chains below, sequenced in a study of post-analysis software for immune sequencing data. Notes on the study in general: Among about 5 TRBV segments more frequent in patients than controls were TRBV5-6, TRBV5-1 and TRBV20-1.

Prepared libraries of TCR beta cDNA carried unique molecular identifiers. TCRdb reprocessed the PCR reads via MiXCR and lists one record per CDR3 protein. The sample lists around 440,000 distinct CDR3 sequences; approximately 45% were seen once. These receptors are not linked to any known antigen. Sequencing was performed on blood. These TCRs come from a girl aged 10-17 years with multiple sclerosis.

The chain couples TRBV20-1 to TRBJ2-3; D is unclear. The CDR3 covers 14 residues. Trimming took 0 bases from V and 1 from J, leaving 8 bases between them. Looked up from germline, CDR1 is DFQATT and CDR2 is SNEGSKA (reference sequence). The CDR3 loop is CSARDTPGTDTQYF. The CDR3, as DNA: TGCAGTGCTAGAGACACCCCGGGCACAGATACGCAGTATTTT.

The chain recombines TRBV7-9 with TRBJ2-1; TRBD2 aligns across 11 bases. Losses at the gene ends were 6 bases for V and 7 bases for J; bases not matched to a gene: 8. Germline lookup yields CDR1 SEHNR and CDR2 FQNEAQ (reference sequence). The CDR3 contains 15 residues. The CDR3 sequence: CASSPLAGGRNEQFF. The CDR3 nucleotides read TGTGCCAGCAGTCCCCTAGCGGGAGGTCGGAATGAGCAGTTCTTC.

CDR3 nucleotide sequence: TGCAGTGCTAGAGATAAGCGGGAAGTTCTTCTTTCAGAGCAGTACTTC. Protein: CSARDKREVLLSEQYF. The J gene is TRBJ2-7, the V gene TRBV20-1, with 7 bases aligning to TRBD2. Germline CDR1 is DFQATT and CDR2 is SNEGSKA (reference sequence). V was pared by 0 bases and J by 7 bases, with 15 bases of the junction left unmatched. The CDR3 runs 16 residues.

The rearrangement joins TRBV28 to TRBJ2-5; TRBD2 might be the D (5 bases). The CDR3 is made up of 15 amino acids. The V gene's germline CDR1 is MDHEN and CDR2 SYDVKM. Trimming stripped 5 bases from V and 4 bases from J, with 17 bases between. The CDR3 spells CASSGPLGVGETQYF. CDR3 DNA sequence: TGTGCCAGCAGTGGCCCCCTCGGGGTGGGAGAGACCCAGTACTTC.

The rearrangement uses TRBV7-3 and TRBJ2-7; 7 bases match TRBD2. The CDR3 consists of 15 residues. In germline, CDR1 is SGHTA, CDR2 FQGTGA. V lost 1 base, J lost 2 bases, and 5 bases stayed unmatched. The CDR3 here is CASSLRGGGAYEQYF. The CDR3, as DNA: TGTGCCAGCAGCTTAAGGGGGGGAGGCGCCTACGAGCAGTACTTC. Based on the CDR3 plus reference TRBV7-3 and TRBJ2-7, the full variable domain is GAGVSQTPSNKVTEKGKYVELRCDPISGHTALYWYRQSLGQGPEFLIYFQGTGAADDSGLPNDRFFAVRPEGSVSTLKIQRTERGDSAVYLCASSLRGGGAYEQYFGPGTRLTVT.

This clonotype was counted a few times. The V and J genes are TRBV24-1 and TRBJ2-1, with a possible D match to TRBD1 (6 bases). Trimming took 7 bases from V and 10 from J, leaving 13 bases between them. Germline lookup yields CDR1 KGHDR and CDR2 SFDVKD. This CDR3 spans 12 amino acids. The CDR3 nucleotides are TGTGCCACCAGGACAGGTGGTGGGGAGCAGTTCTTC. Residues: CATRTGGGEQFF.

The chain has TRBV4-1 and TRBJ2-5; 10 bases fit TRBD2. The CDR3 covers 15 residues. CDR1 and CDR2 from the germline V gene are MGHRA and YSYEKL. V trimming: 4 bases; J trimming: 2 bases; junction bases outside the gene matches: 4. The CDR3 here is CASSPQLAGQETQYF. In DNA, the CDR3 is TGCGCCAGCAGCCCCCAACTAGCGGGGCAAGAGACCCAGTACTTC.

With respect to this clonotype: Germline is not matched at one junction end, which may reflect a read error. The V call is TRBV7-9, the J call TRBJ2-1, with D possibly matching TRBD2 (5 bases). Judging by the DNA end, TRBJ2-7 fits better; the J call may be wrong. Germline V gene data show CDR1 as SEHNR and CDR2 as FQNEAQ (reference sequence). The CDR3 totals 14 residues. This CDR3 reads CAGSPRGAYNEQYF. Written as DNA, the CDR3 is TGTGCCGGCAGCCCACGGGGAGCCTACAATGAGCAGTACTTC.

V and J are TRBV5-1 and TRBJ2-3; 8 bases are a match to TRBD2. V shed 2 bases, J shed 0 bases, and the junction held 5 bases outside the gene matches. This CDR3 comprises 16 residues. Per the germline V gene, CDR1 is SGHRS and CDR2 is YFSETQ. The DNA for the CDR3 is TGCGCCAGCAGCTTCAGCGGGAGCGCTAGCACAGATACGCAGTATTTT. It is translated as CASSFSGSASTDTQYF. Full variable domain (missing parts from reference TRBV5-1 and TRBJ2-3): KAGVTQTPRYLIKTRGQQVTLSCSPISGHRSVSWYQQTPGQGLQFLFEYFSETQRNKGNFPGRFSGRQFSNSRSEMNVSTLELGDSALYLCASSFSGSASTDTQYFGPGTRLTVL.

This clonotype was seen more than once but under ten times. The chain joins TRBV12-3 or TRBV12-4 to TRBJ2-1; TRBD2 matches 8 bases. The trim removed 6 bases at V and 3 bases at J, leaving 7 bases unmatched. This CDR3 contains 15 residues. CDR3 residues: CASSPTAGVYNEQFF. CDR3 sequence (DNA): TGTGCCAGCAGCCCCACAGCGGGGGTCTACAATGAGCAGTTCTTC.

Only a few counts were recorded for this clonotype. The chain joins TRBV5-1 to TRBJ1-2; D call uncertain. V was clipped by 0 bases and J by 8 bases, with 11 bases between them. This CDR3 is 13 amino acids long. Germline values: CDR1 SGHRS, CDR2 YFSETQ. CDR3 in DNA: TGCGCCAGCAGCTTGGGAGGTTTGGAGGGCTACACCTTC. Its protein is CASSLGGLEGYTF.

This clonotype has only a few counts. This chain joins TRBV29-1 and TRBJ2-7; D may match TRBD1 or TRBD2 (6 bases each). The J call may be wrong; the DNA end is better matched by TRBJ2-5. Germline lookup yields CDR1 SQVTM and CDR2 ANQGSEA. This CDR3 contains 15 residues. CDR3 sequence: CSVESGRDIFETQYF. The CDR3 DNA is TGCAGCGTTGAATCTGGGCGGGACATCTTTGAGACCCAGTACTTC.

This clonotype occurred a few times. The chain couples TRBV20-1 to TRBJ2-1; 9 positions agree with TRBD2. The CDR3 length is 15 residues. V shed 5 bases, J shed 4 bases, and the junction held 9 bases outside the gene matches. The germline V gene has CDR1 DFQATT and CDR2 SNEGSKA (reference sequence). The CDR3 region is CSAPIAGASYNEQFF. In DNA, the CDR3 is TGCAGTGCTCCTATAGCGGGAGCGTCATACAATGAGCAGTTCTTC.

This clonotype showed up just a few times. This chain links TRBV27 with TRBJ2-7; 8 bases match TRBD1. CDR3 length: 14 amino acids. Germline V gene sequence: CDR1 MNHEY, CDR2 SMNVEV (reference sequence). Unmatched junction bases numbered 8, after V lost 5 bases and J lost 5 bases. The CDR3, as DNA: TGTGCCAGCAGTATACAGGGGGAGTTGGACGAGCAGTACTTC. This codes for CASSIQGELDEQYF.

This clonotype was picked up many times. The genes are TRBV29-1 and TRBJ2-5, with D tentatively TRBD1 (6 bases). Trimming removed 4 bases at V and 5 bases at J, with 23 bases between. In germline, CDR1 is SQVTM, CDR2 ANQGSEA. The CDR3 runs to 16 residues. CDR3 amino acids: CSVGGHVTAFAETQYF. The CDR3 bases are TGCAGCGTTGGGGGGCACGTCACCGCCTTCGCGGAGACCCAGTACTTC.

The V gene is TRBV20-1, the J gene TRBJ2-1, with D perhaps matching TRBD2 (5 bases). This CDR3 region has 13 residues. CDR1 and CDR2 (germline): DFQATT, SNEGSKA (reference sequence). V lost 1 base and J lost 9, with 13 bases in between. This CDR3 reads CSARGPGRVEQFF. As DNA, the CDR3 is TGCAGTGCTAGAGGGCCTGGGAGAGTTGAGCAGTTCTTC.

The rearrangement joins TRBV28 to TRBJ2-1, with 8 positions matching TRBD2. CDR1 and CDR2 (germline): MDHEN, SYDVKM. The length of the CDR3 is 19 residues. Trimming at V came to 1 base and at J to 8 bases, leaving 19 bases not matched to a gene. In DNA, the CDR3 is TGTGCCAGCAGTTTATCGGCAGGGCGGAGCGGGAGATCGGGCTATGAGCAGTTCTTC. This gives the protein CASSLSAGRSGRSGYEQFF.

The J gene is TRBJ1-1, the V gene TRBV29-1; no definite D call. This CDR3 region has 12 residues. Trimming took off 5 bases at V and 2 bases at J, with 9 bases between the two ends. Germline V gene sequence: CDR1 SQVTM, CDR2 ANQGSEA. The CDR3 coding sequence is TGCAGCGTTTTGGGCGTCAACACTGAAGCTTTCTTT. Translating it yields CSVLGVNTEAFF.

This clonotype was seen only a few times. The V call is TRBV5-6, the J call TRBJ2-1; 9 nucleotides match TRBD1. The CDR3 consists of 14 residues. V was pared by 4 bases and J by 7 bases, with 6 bases of the junction left unmatched. Germline loops: CDR1 SGHDT, CDR2 YYEEEE. The CDR3 coding sequence is TGTGCCAGCAGCCCTGGGACAGGGATTAATGAGCAGTTCTTC. Protein product: CASSPGTGINEQFF.

V usage is TRBV18 and J usage is TRBJ2-7; a possible D gene is TRBD2 (6 bases). The length of the CDR3 is 14 residues. Germline CDR1 reads KGHSH; CDR2 reads LQKENI. V was cut by 0 bases and J by 4 bases, with 10 bases left in between. CDR3 in DNA: TGTGCCAGCTCACCACCCGGTAGCGGATACGAGCAGTACTTC. The encoded protein is CASSPPGSGYEQYF.

This sequence joins TRBV28 and TRBJ2-7; 9 bases line up with TRBD2. CDR3 length equals 14 residues. Trimming cost V 6 bases and J 4 bases; bases outside gene matches: 7. The V gene's germline CDR1 is MDHEN and CDR2 SYDVKM. This CDR3 is CASRGGRVRYEQYF. The CDR3 region has the DNA TGTGCCAGCAGGGGCGGGAGGGTACGATACGAGCAGTACTTC.

The chain is built from TRBV6-6 and TRBJ1-2; D is unclear. The CDR3 covers 11 residues. Looked up from germline, CDR1 is MNHNY and CDR2 is SVGAGI (reference sequence). Deletions cut 6 bases from V and 8 bases from J, with 10 bases between. The CDR3 spells CASSYVEGYTF. The CDR3 nucleotides read TGTGCCAGCAGCTACGTGGAGGGCTACACCTTC.